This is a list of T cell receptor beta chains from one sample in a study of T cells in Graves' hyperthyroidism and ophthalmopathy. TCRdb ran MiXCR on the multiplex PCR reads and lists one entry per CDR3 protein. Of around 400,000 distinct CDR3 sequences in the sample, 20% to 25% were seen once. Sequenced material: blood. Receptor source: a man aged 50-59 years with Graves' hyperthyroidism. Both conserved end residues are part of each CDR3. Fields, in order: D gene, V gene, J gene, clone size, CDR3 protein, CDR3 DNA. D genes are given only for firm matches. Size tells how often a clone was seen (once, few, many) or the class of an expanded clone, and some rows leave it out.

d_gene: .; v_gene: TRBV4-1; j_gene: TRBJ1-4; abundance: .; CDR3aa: CASSLNSRPNEKLFF; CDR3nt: TGCGCCAGCAGCCTGAACTCGAGGCCTAATGAAAAACTGTTTTTT
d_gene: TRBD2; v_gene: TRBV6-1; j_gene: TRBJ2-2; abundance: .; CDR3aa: CASSQPSGRGTGELFF; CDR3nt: TGTGCCAGCAGTCAACCTAGCGGGAGGGGCACCGGGGAGCTGTTTTTT
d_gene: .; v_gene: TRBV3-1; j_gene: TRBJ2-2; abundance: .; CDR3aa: CASSQDFEAENTGELFF; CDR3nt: TGTGCCAGCAGCCAAGATTTCGAAGCAGAGAACACCGGGGAGCTGTTTTTT
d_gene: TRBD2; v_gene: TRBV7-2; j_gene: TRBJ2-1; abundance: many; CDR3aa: CASRQGLAGVGEQFF; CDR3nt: TGTGCCAGCAGGCAGGGACTAGCGGGAGTAGGTGAGCAGTTCTTC
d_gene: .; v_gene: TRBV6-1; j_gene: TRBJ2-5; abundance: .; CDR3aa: CARVEGIKYQETQYF; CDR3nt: TGTGCCAGGGTGGAGGGGATAAAGTACCAAGAGACCCAGTACTTC
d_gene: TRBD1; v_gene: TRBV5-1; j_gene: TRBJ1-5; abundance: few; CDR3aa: CASSLHSYRDRGQVSNQPQHF; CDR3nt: TGCGCCAGCAGCTTGCACTCCTACCGGGACAGGGGGCAGGTTAGCAATCAGCCCCAGCATTTT
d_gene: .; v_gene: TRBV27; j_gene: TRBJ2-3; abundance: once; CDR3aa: CATSDFVSTDTQYF; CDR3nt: TGTGCCACCAGTGATTTTGTAAGCACAGATACGCAGTATTTT
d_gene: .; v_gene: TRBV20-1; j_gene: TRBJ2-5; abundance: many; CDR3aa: CSARDERGGETQYF; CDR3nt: TGCAGTGCTAGAGATGAGAGGGGTGGAGAGACCCAGTACTTC
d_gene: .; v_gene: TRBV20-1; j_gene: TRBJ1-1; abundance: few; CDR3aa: CSARDLPGMYTEAFF; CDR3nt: TGCAGTGCTAGAGATCTACCAGGGATGTACACTGAAGCTTTCTTT
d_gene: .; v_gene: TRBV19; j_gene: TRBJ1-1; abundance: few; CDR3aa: CASTSGYFTEAFF; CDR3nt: .
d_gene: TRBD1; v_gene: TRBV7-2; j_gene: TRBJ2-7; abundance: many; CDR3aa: CASSSPGQGRYEQYF; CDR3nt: TGTGCCAGCAGCTCGCCGGGACAGGGGCGCTACGAGCAGTACTTC
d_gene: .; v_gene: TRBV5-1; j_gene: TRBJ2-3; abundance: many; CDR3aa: CASSLAPKFTDTQYF; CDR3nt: TGCGCCAGCAGCTTGGCCCCCAAGTTCACAGATACGCAGTATTTT
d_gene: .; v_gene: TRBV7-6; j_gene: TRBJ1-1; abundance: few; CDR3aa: CASSLERRMNTEAFF; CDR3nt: TGTGCCAGCAGCTTAGAACGGCGGATGAACACTGAAGCTTTCTTT